This entry lists 19 T cell receptor beta chains sequenced from one sample in a study of CD8 T cells in ankylosing spondylitis. Each CDR3 protein gets one entry after TCRdb re-called the 5' RACE reads with MiXCR. The data hold approximately 130,000 distinct CDR3 sequences, with roughly a tenth observed a single time. Sequencing was done on a sample of blood, either unsorted or a sorted T cell fraction (not recorded which). Source of these receptors: a male donor with ankylosing spondylitis or in good health (not recorded which).

There are many counts of this clonotype. The chain recombines TRBV20-1 with TRBJ2-2, with D tentatively TRBD2 (5 bases). Germline V lookup: CDR1 DFQATT, CDR2 SNEGSKA (reference sequence). The CDR3 spans 13 residues. Trimming removed 6 bases from V and 5 bases from J, with 13 bases in between. As DNA, the CDR3 is TGCAGTGCGGGAGAAGGGCGAACCGGGGAGCTGTTTTTT. As protein: CSAGEGRTGELFF.

This clonotype was seen a handful of times. V usage is TRBV29-1 and J usage is TRBJ1-2; weak D call: TRBD1 (5 bases). The V end lost 4 bases, the J end lost 4 bases, and 13 bases lay between the germline ends. The CDR3 length is 13 residues. Germline CDR1 SQVTM, CDR2 ANQGSEA. The CDR3 here is CSVGPGISYGYTF. CDR3 DNA sequence: TGCAGCGTTGGTCCAGGGATCAGCTATGGCTACACCTTC.

The table lists this clonotype with many counts. The chain joins TRBV19 to TRBJ1-4, with D maybe TRBD1 (6 bases). The CDR3 has 16 amino acids. V lost 4 bases to trimming and J lost 8 bases, with 20 bases between them. In germline, CDR1 is LNHDA, CDR2 SQIVND (reference sequence). The CDR3 region is CASSTHAGQGIEKLFF. The CDR3 region has the DNA TGTGCCAGTAGTACCCATGCGGGACAAGGAATCGAAAAACTGTTTTTT. The full variable domain, with the rest looked up from reference TRBV19 and TRBJ1-4, is DGGITQSPKYLFRKEGQNVTLSCEQNLNHDAMYWYRQDPGQGLRLIYYSQIVNDFQKGDIAEGYSVSREKKESFPLTVTSAQKNPTAFYLCASSTHAGQGIEKLFFGSGTQLSVL.

Note on this clonotype: A much more abundant neighbour one base away suggests this may be a read error. The chain carries TRBV20-1 and TRBJ2-7; D is ambiguous. Trimming pared 3 bases from V and 5 bases from J, leaving 17 bases between. The CDR3 spans 14 residues. CDR1 and CDR2 (germline): DFQATT, SNEGSKA (reference sequence). DNA of the CDR3: TGCAGTGCTAGTGGGTCAGTCCCCCCCGACGAGCAGTACTTC. It is translated as CSASGSVPPDEQYF.

Comments on this clonotype: With a much larger clone just one base away, this may be a read error. The genes are TRBV27 and TRBJ2-4; D possibly matches TRBD1 or TRBD2 (5 bases each). V was shortened by 3 bases and J by 12 bases, with 15 bases between the two germline ends. The germline gives CDR1 MNHEY, CDR2 SMNVEV (reference sequence). CDR3 length: 13 amino acids. This chain's CDR3 is CASSLRGRDSQYF. CDR3 bases: TGTGCCAGCAGTTTGCGAGGGAGAGACAGTCAGTACTTC.

The sample holds many counts of this clonotype. The chain couples TRBV4-1 to TRBJ1-1, with a tentative D call TRBD1 (6 bases). The CDR3 runs 16 residues. Between the trimmed V and J ends, which lost 2 bases and 1 base, there was a span of 14 bases. Germline lookup yields CDR1 MGHRA and CDR2 YSYEKL. CDR3 loop: CASSQIRSGANTEAFF. Written as DNA, the CDR3 is TGCGCCAGCAGCCAAATTCGGTCGGGGGCGAACACTGAAGCTTTCTTT.

This clonotype was seen only a few times. The rearrangement joins TRBV21-1 to TRBJ1-6; TRBD1 was called by the table and not checked on the DNA. TRBV21-1 is reported as a pseudogene. This CDR3 region has 16 residues. CDR3 protein: CASTNRPGTGDSPLHF. DNA of the CDR3: TGTGCCAGCACCAATCGTCCCGGGACAGGGGATTCACCCCTCCACTTT.

Many counts were recorded for this clonotype. The gene calls are TRBV24-1 and TRBJ2-4; 7 bases are a match to TRBD1. This CDR3 has 17 residues. Losses at the gene ends were 5 bases for V and 1 base for J; bases not matched to a gene: 10. In germline, CDR1 is KGHDR, CDR2 SFDVKD. CDR3 amino acids: CATSAGRGSSAKNIQYF. The CDR3 DNA follows: TGTGCCACCAGTGCGGGCAGGGGGTCATCGGCCAAAAACATTCAGTACTTC.

This clonotype was observed at least ten times. The chain combines TRBV7-2 with TRBJ2-5; D gene ambiguous. Trimming stripped 4 bases from V and 2 bases from J, with 5 bases between. The CDR3 length is 12 residues. Germline V gives CDR1 SGHTA, CDR2 FQGNSA. DNA of the CDR3: TGTGCCAGCAGCTGGTTACAAGAGACCCAGTACTTC. Translation: CASSWLQETQYF. Full variable domain (rest looked up from reference TRBV7-2 and TRBJ2-5): GAGVSQSPSNKVTEKGKDVELRCDPISGHTALYWYRQSLGQGLEFLIYFQGNSAPDKSGLPSDRFSAERTGGSVSTLTIQRTQQEDSAVYLCASSWLQETQYFGPGTRLLVL.

A few counts support this clonotype. The chain couples TRBV27 to TRBJ2-2; D ambiguous. The V and J ends lost 6 bases and 6 bases respectively, with 8 bases between them. Germline CDR1 MNHEY, CDR2 SMNVEV (reference sequence). CDR3 length: 12 residues. CDR3 region: CASSHSSGELFF. The CDR3 DNA reads as TGTGCCAGCAGCCACTCATCCGGGGAGCTGTTTTTT.

This clonotype was observed many times. The J gene is TRBJ2-3, the V gene TRBV7-2, with 8 bases identical to TRBD2. With V trimmed by 3 bases and J by 5 bases, 10 bases remained unmatched. CDR1 and CDR2 (germline): SGHTA, FQGNSA. CDR3 length equals 16 residues. The CDR3 sequence is CASSFSPGGQLDTQYF. The CDR3 coding sequence is TGTGCCAGCAGCTTCTCACCGGGAGGGCAGTTAGATACGCAGTATTTT.

The gene calls are TRBV3-1 and TRBJ2-2; D unclear. The CDR3 is 15 amino acids. From germline, CDR1 is LGHDT and CDR2 YNNKEL (reference sequence). The V end lost 4 bases, the J end lost 0 bases, and 9 bases lay between the germline ends. The CDR3 bases are TGTGCCAGCAGCCGGACCAATACGAACACCGGGGAGCTGTTTTTT. This encodes CASSRTNTNTGELFF.

The rearrangement uses TRBV11-2 and TRBJ2-2, with a weak D call TRBD2 (5 bases). V was cut by 2 bases and J by 0 bases, with 10 bases left in between. The CDR3 has 16 residues. From germline, CDR1 is SGHAT and CDR2 FQNNGV. As DNA, the CDR3 is TGTGCCAGCAGCTTAAGCGGAGACGCGAACACCGGGGAGCTGTTTTTT. It yields the protein CASSLSGDANTGELFF.

Regarding this clonotype: One end of the junction varies from germline; a read error may be responsible. This sequence joins TRBV20-1 and TRBJ2-3; weak D call: TRBD2 (6 bases). CDR3 length equals 13 residues. Per the germline V gene, CDR1 is DFQATT and CDR2 is SNEGSKA (reference sequence). As DNA, the CDR3 is TGCAGTGCTAGTTACATCGGGACTGATACCCAGTATTTT. Protein sequence: CSASYIGTDTQYF.

Ten or more counts support this clonotype. This chain uses TRBV18 with TRBJ2-1, with D hard to call. This CDR3 comprises 12 residues. CDR1 and CDR2 (germline): KGHSH, LQKENI. V lost 3 bases and J lost 8, with 8 bases in between. The CDR3 DNA reads as TGTGCCAGCTCACCGATCCGAGATGAGCAGTTCTTC. Its translation: CASSPIRDEQFF.

This clonotype occurred many times. The rearrangement joins TRBV6-5 to TRBJ2-7; no definite D call. The CDR3 is 15 amino acids. V lost 0 bases, J lost 4 bases, and 13 bases lay in between. Germline values: CDR1 MNHEY, CDR2 SVGAGI. The CDR3 here is CASSYSIDGPYEQYF. As DNA, the CDR3 is TGTGCCAGCAGTTACTCGATAGACGGGCCGTACGAGCAGTACTTC.

The sample holds many counts of this clonotype. The chain carries TRBV20-1 and TRBJ2-7; 12 bases are shared with TRBD2. This CDR3 spans 15 amino acids. The germline gives CDR1 DFQATT, CDR2 SNEGSKA (reference sequence). With V trimmed by 6 bases and J by 3 bases, 9 bases remained unmatched. CDR3 amino acids: CSAIGLAGRDYEQYF. DNA of the CDR3: TGCAGTGCCATCGGACTAGCGGGACGGGACTACGAGCAGTACTTC.

The chain employs TRBV5-1 and TRBJ2-1; D uncertain. Per germline, CDR1 SGHRS and CDR2 YFSETQ. The CDR3 is 16 amino acids. With 4 bases removed from V and 7 bases from J, the gap between germline ends came to 21 bases. Written as DNA, the CDR3 is TGCGCCAGCAGCCTTGCGGTGTTAGCCGGGCTGAATGAGCAGTTCTTC. This encodes CASSLAVLAGLNEQFF. The full variable domain, completed using reference TRBV5-1 and TRBJ2-1, is KAGVTQTPRYLIKTRGQQVTLSCSPISGHRSVSWYQQTPGQGLQFLFEYFSETQRNKGNFPGRFSGRQFSNSRSEMNVSTLELGDSALYLCASSLAVLAGLNEQFFGPGTRLTVL.

This clonotype was recorded at least ten times. The genes are TRBV18 and TRBJ2-5; 7 bases line up with TRBD1. CDR1 is KGHSH and CDR2 is LQKENI in the germline V gene. The CDR3 has 14 amino acids. The junction had 3 bases not matched to a gene; V was cut back by 5 bases and J by 0 bases. The CDR3 loop is CASSETGHQETQYF. In DNA, the CDR3 is TGTGCCAGCTCAGAGACAGGGCACCAAGAGACCCAGTACTTC.